The sequence of this TCR beta chain was determined in a study of cytomegalovirus exposure and HLA in healthy donors. Overall study: Early on, a data release was issued that held 85 million to 95 million unique TCRs from HLA-typed donors.

It was with 60 Vbeta and 13 Jbeta primers that the PCR ran. Measured with immunoSEQ multiplex PCR; TCRdb has only the in-frame clones, and not every one. The sample has about 150,000 clones; about four fifths are singletons. The clonotype comes from a male donor in good health and CMV-seronegative. The sequencing input was PBMCs.

The DNA of the CDR3 is TGTGCCAGCAGCGTAGCCGGGACTAGCGGGGCGTCAGATACGCAGTATTTT. Its protein product is CASSVAGTSGASDTQYF. This sequence joins TRBV9 and TRBJ2-3, with 13 bases that match TRBD2. Germline CDR1 and CDR2: SGDLS and YYNGEE. Trimming removed 0 bases from V and 4 bases from J; junction bases left unmatched: 5. The CDR3 is made up of 17 amino acids.